This passage covers 10 T cell receptor beta chains from one sample sequenced in a study of blood T cell repertoires in COVID-19. Assay: immunoSEQ multiplex PCR; the TCRdb copy retains only in-frame clones and omits some. The sample has tens of thousands of clones; approximately 90% are singletons. Sequencing was performed on peripheral blood. These TCRs come from a human donor in a cohort sampled during active COVID-19.

The chain carries TRBV3-1 (or the pseudogene TRBV3-2) and TRBJ1-4, with D uncertain. The CDR3 sequence is 12 residues long. The germline CDR1 and CDR2 sequences are LGHDT and YNNKEL (reference sequence). V was clipped by 1 base and J by 8 bases, with 5 bases between them. This CDR3 is CASSQVREKLFF. CDR3 DNA sequence: TGTGCCAGCAGCCAAGTTCGGGAAAAACTGTTTTTT.

The chain combines TRBV15 with TRBJ2-2; weak D call: TRBD1 (6 bases). CDR1 LNHNV and CDR2 YYDKDF come from the germline V gene (reference sequence). This CDR3 is 17 amino acids long. The V end lost 0 bases, the J end lost 6 bases, and 17 bases lay between the germline ends. CDR3 bases: TGTGCCACCAGCAGAGATTGGGGGCCACAGTCGGCCGGGGAGCTGTTTTTT. It yields the protein CATSRDWGPQSAGELFF.

The CDR3 sequence: CASMMAAGEQYF. For the CDR3, the DNA is TGTGCCAGCATGATGGCTGCGGGGGAGCAGTACTTC. V and J are TRBV6-5 and TRBJ2-7, with a tentative D call TRBD2 (6 bases). Trimming stripped 7 bases from V and 7 bases from J, with 14 bases between. From germline, CDR1 is MNHEY and CDR2 SVGAGI. The CDR3 has 12 amino acids.

This chain uses TRBV11-3 with TRBJ2-2, with 8 bases identical to TRBD1. Germline CDR1 reads SGHNT; CDR2 reads YENEEA. J lost 6 bases, V lost 5 bases, and 8 bases had no gene match. This CDR3 comprises 15 residues. The CDR3 loop is CASSPRRGRSGELFF. The DNA of the CDR3 is TGTGCCAGCAGCCCTCGCAGGGGGCGGTCCGGGGAGCTGTTTTTT. The whole variable domain, remainder taken from reference TRBV11-3 and TRBJ2-2, is EAGVVQSPRYKIIEKKQPVAFWCNPISGHNTLYWYLQNLGQGPELLIRYENEEAVDDSQLPKDRFSAERLKGVDSTLKIQPAELGDSAVYLCASSPRRGRSGELFFGEGSRLTVL.

The chain recombines TRBV19 with TRBJ2-1; TRBD2 matches at 10 bases. V was pared by 3 bases and J by 9 bases, with 5 bases of the junction left unmatched. The germline CDR1 and CDR2 sequences are LNHDA and SQIVND (reference sequence). The CDR3 covers 14 residues. The DNA of the CDR3 is TGTGCCAGTAGTATCCCAGCGGGGGGGGGTGAGCAGTTCTTC. This gives the protein CASSIPAGGGEQFF.

Only one count was recorded for this clone. This chain uses TRBV19 with TRBJ2-1; 7 bases are a match to TRBD1. The CDR3 has 14 residues. Germline loops: CDR1 LNHDA, CDR2 SQIVND (reference sequence). J lost 4 bases, V lost 6 bases, and 6 bases had no gene match. The CDR3 loop is CASSHGTEYNEQFF. Written as DNA, the CDR3 is TGTGCCAGTAGCCACGGGACAGAATACAATGAGCAGTTCTTC.

The genes are TRBV5-6 and TRBJ2-3; D is unclear. The CDR3 totals 16 residues. CDR1 and CDR2 (germline): SGHDT, YYEEEE. Trimming cost V 0 bases and J 2 bases, with 13 bases left between them. The CDR3 bases are TGTGCCAGCAGCTTGGTGCAGGAAATAGTCACAGATACGCAGTATTTT. Translated, it gives CASSLVQEIVTDTQYF.

Here the CDR3 reads CASSLSRTARVSYEQYF. The CDR3 DNA reads as TGTGCCAGCAGCTTAAGCCGGACAGCCAGGGTGTCCTACGAGCAGTACTTC. This chain connects TRBV7-2 to TRBJ2-7; a weak D match, TRBD1 (6 bases). Germline-derived CDR1 and CDR2 are SGHTA and FQGNSA. This CDR3 region has 17 residues. V was trimmed by 2 bases and J by 1 base, leaving 18 bases between them.

The J gene is TRBJ1-6, the V gene TRBV5-5; 8 bases align to TRBD1. This CDR3 is 16 amino acids long. Germline CDR1 is SGHKS and CDR2 is YYEKEE (reference sequence). V was pared by 0 bases and J by 7 bases, with 6 bases of the junction left unmatched. The CDR3 reads CASSLEPGGRNSPLHF. The CDR3 DNA reads TGTGCCAGCAGCTTGGAGCCAGGGGGCCGAAATTCACCCCTCCACTTT.

This rearrangement joins TRBV19 to TRBJ1-6; TRBD1 is a possible D gene (6 bases). This CDR3 region has 13 residues. V gave up 5 bases and J gave up 10 bases, with 12 bases separating them. Germline lookup yields CDR1 LNHDA and CDR2 SQIVND (reference sequence). CDR3 nucleotide sequence: TGTGCCAGTAGTTCCTTGGACAGATCACCCCTCCACTTT. Its translation: CASSSLDRSPLHF. The complete variable domain, with remaining parts taken from reference TRBV19 and TRBJ1-6, reads DGGITQSPKYLFRKEGQNVTLSCEQNLNHDAMYWYRQDPGQGLRLIYYSQIVNDFQKGDIAEGYSVSREKKESFPLTVTSAQKNPTAFYLCASSSLDRSPLHFGNGTRLTVT.